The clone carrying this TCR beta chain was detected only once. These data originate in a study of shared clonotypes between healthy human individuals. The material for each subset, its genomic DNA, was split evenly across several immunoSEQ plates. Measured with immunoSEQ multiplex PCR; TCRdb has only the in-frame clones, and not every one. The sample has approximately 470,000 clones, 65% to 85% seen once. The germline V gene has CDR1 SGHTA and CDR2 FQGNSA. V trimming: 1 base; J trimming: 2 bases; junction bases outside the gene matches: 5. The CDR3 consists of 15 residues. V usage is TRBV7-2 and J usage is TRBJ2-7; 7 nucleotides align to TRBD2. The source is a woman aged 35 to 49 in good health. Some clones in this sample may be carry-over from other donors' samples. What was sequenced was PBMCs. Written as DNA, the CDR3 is TGTGCCAGCAGCTTAGTGGCGGGAGTCCCCTACGAGCAGTACTTC. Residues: CASSLVAGVPYEQYF.